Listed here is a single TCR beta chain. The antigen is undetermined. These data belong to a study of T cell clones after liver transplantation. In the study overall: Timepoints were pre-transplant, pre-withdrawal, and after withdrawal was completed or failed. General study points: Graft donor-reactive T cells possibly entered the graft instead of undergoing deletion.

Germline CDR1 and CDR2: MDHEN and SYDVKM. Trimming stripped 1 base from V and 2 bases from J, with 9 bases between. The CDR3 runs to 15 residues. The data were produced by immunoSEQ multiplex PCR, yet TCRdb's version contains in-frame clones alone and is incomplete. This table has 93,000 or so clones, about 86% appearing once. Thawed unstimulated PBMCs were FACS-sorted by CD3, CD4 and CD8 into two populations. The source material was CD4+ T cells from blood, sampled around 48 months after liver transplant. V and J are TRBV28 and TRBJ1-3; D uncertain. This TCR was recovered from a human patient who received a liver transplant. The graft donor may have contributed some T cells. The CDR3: CASSLFAGTGNTIYF. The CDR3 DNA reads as TGTGCCAGCAGTTTATTCGCGGGGACTGGAAACACCATATATTTT.